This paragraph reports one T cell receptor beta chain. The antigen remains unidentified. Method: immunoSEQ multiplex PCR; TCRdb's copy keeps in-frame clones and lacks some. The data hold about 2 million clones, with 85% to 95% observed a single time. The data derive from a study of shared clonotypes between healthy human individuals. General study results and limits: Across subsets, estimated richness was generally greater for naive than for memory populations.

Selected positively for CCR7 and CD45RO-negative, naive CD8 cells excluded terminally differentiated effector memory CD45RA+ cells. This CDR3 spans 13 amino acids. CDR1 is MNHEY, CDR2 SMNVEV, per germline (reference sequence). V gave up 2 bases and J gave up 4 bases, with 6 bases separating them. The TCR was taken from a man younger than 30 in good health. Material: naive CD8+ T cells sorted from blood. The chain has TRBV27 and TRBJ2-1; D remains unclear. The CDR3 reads CASSLRGYNEQFF. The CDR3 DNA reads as TGTGCCAGCAGTTTAAGAGGTTACAATGAGCAGTTCTTC.